This T cell receptor beta chain was captured by sequencing in a study of blood T cells in healthy people across ages. Study context: About one barcoded beta molecule per two T cells was the capture yield of template switching.

Overall study results and limits: It was the long-lived donors that had more naive CD4+ cells and higher diversity than aged donors. Roughly linearly, TCR beta diversity per million T cells fell as age increased.

A remark on this clonotype: Its antigen is not identified.

Total RNA, at least 5.5 micrograms per sample, came from PBMCs. A second PCR of 7 to 11 cycles used a sample-barcoded 5' primer and a J-beta primer mix. MiXCR, applied by TCRdb to the 5' RACE reads, yields one record per CDR3 protein. The sample contains approximately 1.5 million distinct CDR3 sequences, almost 35% of which appear only once. The TCR originated in a woman in her 30s in good health. Sample: blood.

The CDR3 DNA reads as TGTGCCAGCAGTTTAAACGGGCGGGAGGGCGATGAGCAGTTCTTC. Translating it yields CASSLNGREGDEQFF. This chain joins TRBV27 and TRBJ2-1; 9 bases agree with TRBD2. Trimming at V came to 2 bases and at J to 8 bases, leaving 7 bases not matched to a gene. Per the germline V gene, CDR1 is MNHEY and CDR2 is SMNVEV (reference sequence). The CDR3 is 15 amino acids.